The 6 T cell receptor beta chains below come from one sample, sequenced in a study of blood T cell repertoires in COVID-19. Profiled with immunoSEQ multiplex PCR; TCRdb holds only in-frame clones, not every one. The top ten hold approximately 3.5% of the sample, which has approximately 140,000 clones, around 85% seen once. Sequenced material: peripheral blood. Receptors were obtained from a man between 65 and 85 years old with acute or convalescent COVID-19.

The genes are TRBV19 and TRBJ2-2; D is possibly TRBD1 (5 bases). The length of the CDR3 is 13 residues. Germline lookup yields CDR1 LNHDA and CDR2 SQIVND (reference sequence). Trimming took 7 bases from V and 8 from J, leaving 14 bases between them. The CDR3 DNA reads as TGTGCCAGTATCGGGCTAGGGGCGGGGGAGCTGTTTTTT. This gives the protein CASIGLGAGELFF.

The chain has TRBV7-2 and TRBJ2-1, with 10 bases lining up with TRBD1. The germline V gene has CDR1 SGHTA and CDR2 FQGNSA. The length of the CDR3 is 16 residues. Losses at the gene ends were 5 bases for V and 4 bases for J; bases not matched to a gene: 8. The DNA for the CDR3 is TGTGCCAGCAGCCTACAACCGGGACAGGGGTACAATGAGCAGTTCTTC. It codes for CASSLQPGQGYNEQFF.

V gene TRBV6-2 or TRBV6-3 combines with J gene TRBJ2-2, with 13 bases aligning to TRBD2. The CDR3 has 20 amino acids. CDR1 and CDR2 from the germline V gene are MNHEY and SVGEGT. V was pared by 6 bases and J by 5 bases, with 18 bases of the junction left unmatched. The CDR3 sequence: CASSWGGSGTSGIRTGELFF. The CDR3 DNA sequence: TGTGCCAGCAGCTGGGGAGGGTCCGGGACTAGCGGGATCCGGACCGGGGAGCTGTTTTTT.

The genes are TRBV5-1 and TRBJ2-1, with 14 bases matching TRBD2. Germline trimming cut 3 bases from V and 6 bases from J; bases unmatched to any gene: 11. The CDR3 runs 18 residues. The germline V gene encodes CDR1 SGHRS and CDR2 YFSETQ. CDR3 protein: CASSSGLAGVFVGNEQFF. The CDR3 bases are TGCGCCAGCAGCTCGGGACTAGCGGGAGTTTTCGTTGGCAATGAGCAGTTCTTC.

The CDR3 bases are TGTGCCAGCAGCCGCCCGACTAGCGGGACGGGCAATGAGCAGTTCTTC. It specifies CASSRPTSGTGNEQFF. The chain uses TRBV7-3 and TRBJ2-1; 11 bases map to TRBD2. This CDR3 is built from 16 residues. J gave up 6 bases and V 5 bases, and 9 bases lay outside the gene matches. Germline CDR1 is SGHTA and CDR2 is FQGTGA. Full variable domain (missing parts from reference TRBV7-3 and TRBJ2-1): GAGVSQTPSNKVTEKGKYVELRCDPISGHTALYWYRQSLGQGPEFLIYFQGTGAADDSGLPNDRFFAVRPEGSVSTLKIQRTERGDSAVYLCASSRPTSGTGNEQFFGPGTRLTVL.

J is TRBJ1-1 and V is TRBV20-1; no reliable D call. The V end was cut by 1 base, the J end by 8 bases, with 8 bases between. The V gene's germline CDR1 is DFQATT and CDR2 SNEGSKA (reference sequence). CDR3 length: 11 residues. CDR3 sequence (DNA): TGCAGTGCTAGAGGCCGGGTGGAAGCTTTCTTT. Translated, it gives CSARGRVEAFF.